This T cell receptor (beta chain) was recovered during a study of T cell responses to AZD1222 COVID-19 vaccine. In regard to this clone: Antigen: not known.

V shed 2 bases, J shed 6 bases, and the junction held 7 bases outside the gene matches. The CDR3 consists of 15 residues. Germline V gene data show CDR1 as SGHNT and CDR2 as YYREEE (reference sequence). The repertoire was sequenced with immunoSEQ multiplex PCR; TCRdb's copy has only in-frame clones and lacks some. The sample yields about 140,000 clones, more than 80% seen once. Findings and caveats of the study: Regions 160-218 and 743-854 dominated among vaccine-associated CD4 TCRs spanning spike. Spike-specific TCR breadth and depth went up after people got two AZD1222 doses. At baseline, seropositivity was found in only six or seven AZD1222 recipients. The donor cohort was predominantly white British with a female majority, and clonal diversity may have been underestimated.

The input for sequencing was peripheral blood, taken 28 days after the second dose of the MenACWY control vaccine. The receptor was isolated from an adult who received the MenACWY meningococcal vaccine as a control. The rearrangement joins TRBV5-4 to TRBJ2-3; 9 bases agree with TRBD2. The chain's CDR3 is CASSFGGGDLDTQYF. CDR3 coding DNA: TGTGCCAGCAGCTTTGGCGGGGGGGACCTTGATACGCAGTATTTT.